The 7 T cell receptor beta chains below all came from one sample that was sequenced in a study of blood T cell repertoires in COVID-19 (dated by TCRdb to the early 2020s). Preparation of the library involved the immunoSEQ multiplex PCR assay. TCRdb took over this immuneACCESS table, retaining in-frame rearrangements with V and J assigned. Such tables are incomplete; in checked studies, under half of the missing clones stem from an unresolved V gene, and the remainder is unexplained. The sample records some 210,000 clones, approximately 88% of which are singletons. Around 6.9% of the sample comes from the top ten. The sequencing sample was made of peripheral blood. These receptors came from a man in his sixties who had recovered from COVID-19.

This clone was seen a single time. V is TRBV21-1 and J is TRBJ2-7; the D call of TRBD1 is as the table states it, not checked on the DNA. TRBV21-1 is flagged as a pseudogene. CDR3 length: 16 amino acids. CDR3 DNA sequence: TGTGCCAGCAGCAAACCCCCGAGGAACAGGACCTACGAGCAGTACTTC. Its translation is CASSKPPRNRTYEQYF.

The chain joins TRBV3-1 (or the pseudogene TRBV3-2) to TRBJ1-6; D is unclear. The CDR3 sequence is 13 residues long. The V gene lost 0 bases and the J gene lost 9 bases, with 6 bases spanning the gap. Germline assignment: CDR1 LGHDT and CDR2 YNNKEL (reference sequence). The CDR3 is CASSQDRGSPLHF. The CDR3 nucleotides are TGTGCCAGCAGCCAAGATCGCGGTTCACCCCTCCACTTT.

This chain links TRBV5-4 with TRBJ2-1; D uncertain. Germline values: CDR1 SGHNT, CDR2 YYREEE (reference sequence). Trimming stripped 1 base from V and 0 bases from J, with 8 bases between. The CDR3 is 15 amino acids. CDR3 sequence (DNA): TGTGCCAGCAGCTTGAACTCTGACTCCTACAATGAGCAGTTCTTC. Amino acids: CASSLNSDSYNEQFF.

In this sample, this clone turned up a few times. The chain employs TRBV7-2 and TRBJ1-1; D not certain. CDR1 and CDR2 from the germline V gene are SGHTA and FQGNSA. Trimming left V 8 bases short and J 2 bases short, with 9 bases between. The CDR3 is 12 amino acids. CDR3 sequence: CASGGFNTEAFF. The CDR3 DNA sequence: TGTGCCAGCGGAGGGTTCAACACTGAAGCTTTCTTT.

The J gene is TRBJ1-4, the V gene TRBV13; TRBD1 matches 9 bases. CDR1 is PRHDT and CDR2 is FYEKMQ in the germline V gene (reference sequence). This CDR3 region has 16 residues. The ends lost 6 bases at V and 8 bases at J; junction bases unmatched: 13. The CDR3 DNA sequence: TGTGCCAGCAGGGGAACAGGGGGCGCAGGGTTGGAAAAACTGTTTTTT. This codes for CASRGTGGAGLEKLFF.

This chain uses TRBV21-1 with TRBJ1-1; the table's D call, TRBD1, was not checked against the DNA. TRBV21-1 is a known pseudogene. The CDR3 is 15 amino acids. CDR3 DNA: TGTGCCAGCACCCCCGAGAGGGGACAGGGGGCGGAAGCTTTCTTT. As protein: CASTPERGQGAEAFF.

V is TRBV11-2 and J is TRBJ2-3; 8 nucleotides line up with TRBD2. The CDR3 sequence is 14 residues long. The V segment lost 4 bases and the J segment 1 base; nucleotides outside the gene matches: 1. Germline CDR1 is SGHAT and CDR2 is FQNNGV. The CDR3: CASSSRGGTDTQYF. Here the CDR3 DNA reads TGTGCCAGCAGCTCGCGGGGGGGCACAGATACGCAGTATTTT.